These 23 T cell receptor beta chains were all obtained from the same sample, sequenced in a study of cytomegalovirus exposure and HLA in healthy donors. Amplification used 60 Vbeta primers and 13 Jbeta primers. The table came from immunoSEQ multiplex PCR; TCRdb's copy has only in-frame clones and leaves some out. The sample lists 130,000 to 150,000 clones; 77% were seen once. The sample comprised PBMCs. All receptors come from a woman in her forties or fifties in good health and CMV-seronegative.

The gene calls are TRBV2 and TRBJ1-4; 8 nucleotides line up with TRBD1. CDR1 is SNHLY, CDR2 FYNNEI, per germline. V lost 6 bases to trimming and J lost 1 base; unmatched junction nucleotides: 7. CDR3 length equals 16 residues. CDR3 DNA: TGTGCCAGCAGAGATGGGACAGGCATAACTAATGAAAAACTGTTTTTT. It specifies CASRDGTGITNEKLFF.

This clone was counted a few times. This chain connects TRBV4-2 to TRBJ2-5; 9 positions agree with TRBD2. Germline V gives CDR1 LGHNA, CDR2 YNFKEQ. This CDR3 contains 16 residues. With 1 base clipped from V and 5 bases from J, the junction kept 8 bases outside the gene matches. CDR3 sequence (DNA): TGTGCCAGCAGCCAAGCTGGCGGGGGGGCTGAGGAGACCCAGTACTTC. Translated: CASSQAGGGAEETQYF.

The gene calls are TRBV18 and TRBJ1-1; no clear D gene. Germline V gives CDR1 KGHSH, CDR2 LQKENI. The V end lost 5 bases, the J end lost 4 bases, and 11 bases lay between the germline ends. The CDR3 spans 13 residues. CDR3: CASSFRFGTEAFF. As DNA, the CDR3 is TGTGCCAGCTCATTCAGGTTCGGCACTGAAGCTTTCTTT.

V and J are TRBV5-1 and TRBJ1-2; 7 bases align to TRBD1. The CDR3 has 14 residues. The J segment lost 3 bases and the V segment lost 4 bases, leaving 6 bases of the junction unmatched. Germline assignment: CDR1 SGHRS and CDR2 YFSETQ. The CDR3 bases are TGCGCCAGCAGCCCGACAGGGTTAGACTATGGCTACACCTTC. Translated: CASSPTGLDYGYTF.

In this sample, this clone turned up once. This chain joins TRBV7-6 and TRBJ2-3; tentative D call: TRBD2 (6 bases). The germline CDR1 and CDR2 sequences are SGHVS and FNYEAQ. The CDR3 covers 16 residues. V shed 5 bases and J shed 0 bases, with 15 bases lying between them. The CDR3 nucleotides are TGTGCCAGCAGCCCTCGGCGGGGACCTAGCACAGATACGCAGTATTTT. It codes for CASSPRRGPSTDTQYF.

The chain recombines TRBV11-3 with TRBJ2-3, with TRBD2 matching over 13 bases. The CDR3 has 16 residues. J gave up 7 bases and V 5 bases, and 9 bases lay outside the gene matches. CDR1 and CDR2 from the germline V gene are SGHNT and YENEEA. CDR3 in DNA: TGTGCCAGCAGCCATAGGGGGACTAGCGGGGAAAATACGCAGTATTTT. Residues: CASSHRGTSGENTQYF.

The J gene is TRBJ1-2, the V gene TRBV2, with D maybe TRBD1 (6 bases). Germline V gives CDR1 SNHLY, CDR2 FYNNEI. Trimming stripped 6 bases from V and 3 bases from J, with 11 bases between. The CDR3 covers 13 residues. The CDR3 coding sequence is TGTGCCAGCAGCTACAGGGATGACTATGGCTACACCTTC. Translated, it gives CASSYRDDYGYTF.

This clone appeared a few times. The chain employs TRBV6-4 and TRBJ2-1; maybe TRBD1 (6 bases). Trimming took off 4 bases at V and 16 bases at J, with 20 bases between the two ends. Germline CDR1 MRHNA, CDR2 SNTAGT. The CDR3 extends over 13 amino acids. CDR3 coding DNA: TGTGCCAGCAGTGGATTTGGGGGCGGTCGGGAATTCTTC. It specifies CASSGFGGGREFF.

There are a few counts of this clone. The chain links TRBV6-1 to TRBJ2-7; possible D gene TRBD2, 6 bases. Germline CDR1 is MNHNS and CDR2 is SASEGT. V lost 6 bases and J lost 4, with 7 bases in between. The length of the CDR3 is 11 residues. CDR3 coding DNA: TGTGCCAGCAGCGGACTATACGAGCAGTACTTC. Translation gives CASSGLYEQYF.

This clone was seen only a few times. The chain combines TRBV2 with TRBJ1-2; D uncertain. Germline V gene data show CDR1 as SNHLY and CDR2 as FYNNEI. The CDR3 spans 13 residues. Trimming removed 4 bases at V and 2 bases at J, with 8 bases between. In DNA, the CDR3 is TGTGCCAGCAGTGCGGAGCAGAACTATGGCTACACCTTC. Translation: CASSAEQNYGYTF.

The chain employs TRBV6-1 and TRBJ1-5; D possibly corresponds to TRBD1 (6 bases). Germline CDR1 is MNHNS and CDR2 is SASEGT. V was clipped by 4 bases and J by 5 bases, with 12 bases between them. CDR3 size: 14 residues. The CDR3 region is CASSVGHRDQPQHF. The CDR3 nucleotides read TGTGCCAGCAGTGTGGGACACCGAGATCAGCCCCAGCATTTT.

V usage is TRBV18 and J usage is TRBJ2-7; D is unclear. Trimming took off 2 bases at V and 1 base at J, with 9 bases between the two ends. The CDR3 is made up of 14 amino acids. Germline V gives CDR1 KGHSH, CDR2 LQKENI. CDR3 sequence (DNA): TGTGCCAGCTCACCAAGCCCCAGGTCCTACGAGCAGTACTTC. It translates to CASSPSPRSYEQYF.

The table lists this clone with a few counts. J is TRBJ1-6 and V is TRBV5-1, with 8 bases fitting TRBD1. CDR3 length: 16 amino acids. Germline loops: CDR1 SGHRS, CDR2 YFSETQ. Trimming took 0 bases from V and 6 from J; bases not matched to a gene: 5. The CDR3 DNA reads as TGCGCCAGCAGCTTGGTTCCAGGGGGCGGTAATTCACCCCTCCACTTT. It specifies CASSLVPGGGNSPLHF.

The chain combines TRBV2 with TRBJ2-2; 7 nucleotides agree with TRBD1. The CDR3 totals 17 residues. Trimming removed 5 bases from V and 0 bases from J; junction bases left unmatched: 9. Germline CDR1 SNHLY, CDR2 FYNNEI. The CDR3 DNA reads TGTGCCAGCAGTAAGGACAGGACTTACACGAACACCGGGGAGCTGTTTTTT. The encoded protein is CASSKDRTYTNTGELFF. The entire variable domain, with the rest obtained from reference TRBV2 and TRBJ2-2, is as follows: EPEVTQTPSHQVTQMGQEVILRCVPISNHLYFYWYRQILGQKVEFLVSFYNNEISEKSEIFDDQFSVERPDGSNFTLKIRSTKLEDSAMYFCASSKDRTYTNTGELFFGEGSRLTVL.

This clone came up once. This chain uses TRBV6-5 with TRBJ2-1; a weak D match, TRBD2 (6 bases). The V and J ends lost 6 bases and 7 bases respectively, with 7 bases between them. The CDR3 is 11 amino acids. Germline CDR1 reads MNHEY; CDR2 reads SVGAGI. The CDR3 region is CASRRGNEQFF. CDR3 DNA: TGTGCCAGCAGGCGGGGTAATGAGCAGTTCTTC.

This clone was detected a few times. The genes are TRBV5-6 and TRBJ1-4, with 10 nucleotides matching TRBD1. This CDR3 contains 18 residues. Germline loops: CDR1 SGHDT, CDR2 YYEEEE. V shed 4 bases, J shed 0 bases, and the junction held 9 bases outside the gene matches. In DNA, the CDR3 is TGTGCCAGCAGCGGGGACAGGGGAGGGGACCCAACTAATGAAAAACTGTTTTTT. Its protein product is CASSGDRGGDPTNEKLFF. Together with reference TRBV5-6 and TRBJ1-4, the CDR3 gives the full variable domain: DAGVTQSPTHLIKTRGQQVTLRCSPKSGHDTVSWYQQALGQGPQFIFQYYEEEERQRGNFPDRFSGHQFPNYSSELNVNALLLGDSALYLCASSGDRGGDPTNEKLFFGSGTQLSVL.

The CDR3 loop is CASSTLQVVSTDTQYF. The CDR3 DNA reads as TGTGCCAGCAGCACCTTACAGGTTGTTAGCACAGATACGCAGTATTTT. The V and J genes are TRBV5-4 and TRBJ2-3; D perhaps matches TRBD1 (5 bases). The V and J ends lost 4 bases and 0 bases respectively, with 15 bases between them. The CDR3 consists of 16 residues. CDR1 is SGHNT and CDR2 is YYREEE in the germline V gene (reference sequence).

The table lists this clone with a count of one. The chain employs TRBV19 and TRBJ2-7; TRBD1 is a possible D gene (5 bases). V gave up 4 bases and J gave up 6 bases, with 13 bases separating them. The CDR3 has 13 amino acids. The germline V gene has CDR1 LNHDA and CDR2 SQIVND (reference sequence). This chain's CDR3 is CASSTQTAFEQYF. CDR3 DNA sequence: TGTGCCAGTAGTACGCAGACAGCCTTCGAGCAGTACTTC.

The CDR3 here is CASSLRGSETQYF. CDR3 nucleotide sequence: TGTGCCAGCAGTTTACGGGGGAGTGAGACCCAGTACTTC. The rearrangement uses TRBV27 and TRBJ2-5; possible D gene TRBD2, 6 bases. The V end was cut by 2 bases, the J end by 5 bases, with 9 bases between. This CDR3 contains 13 residues. Germline V CDR1 and CDR2: MNHEY, SMNVEV (reference sequence).

V gene TRBV2 combines with J gene TRBJ1-2, with 7 positions matching TRBD1. V lost 4 bases to trimming and J lost 4 bases; unmatched junction nucleotides: 15. The germline gives CDR1 SNHLY, CDR2 FYNNEI. This CDR3 comprises 17 residues. CDR3 sequence: CASSGVRDSSISYGYTF. The CDR3 DNA reads as TGTGCCAGCAGTGGAGTCCGGGACAGCTCTATATCCTATGGCTACACCTTC.

J is TRBJ1-2 and V is TRBV6-6, with 9 bases matching TRBD1. The germline CDR1 and CDR2 sequences are MNHNY and SVGAGI (reference sequence). This CDR3 has 15 residues. With V trimmed by 0 bases and J by 6 bases, 5 bases remained unmatched. The CDR3, as DNA: TGTGCCAGCAGTTACTCGACGAGGACAGGGGATGGCTACACCTTC. Protein sequence: CASSYSTRTGDGYTF.

The chain combines TRBV5-6 with TRBJ1-2; 8 positions match TRBD1. V lost 3 bases and J lost 8; bases outside the gene matches: 18. Germline CDR1 reads SGHDT; CDR2 reads YYEEEE. This CDR3 has 17 residues. The CDR3 sequence: CASSSYPWPPGGMGYTF. In nucleotides, the CDR3 is TGTGCCAGCAGCTCTTATCCCTGGCCCCCAGGGGGCATGGGCTACACCTTC.

This chain uses TRBV6-6 with TRBJ2-1; 9 positions agree with TRBD1. The ends lost 8 bases at V and 4 bases at J; junction bases unmatched: 12. Germline V gene sequence: CDR1 MNHNY, CDR2 SVGAGI (reference sequence). This CDR3 has 16 residues. The CDR3 region has the DNA TGTGCCAGCGCGACCGGGACAGGGTTGAGGTACAATGAGCAGTTCTTC. The encoded protein is CASATGTGLRYNEQFF.